These 10 T cell receptor beta chains originate from one sample sequenced in a study of cytomegalovirus exposure and HLA in healthy donors. Primers: 60 Vbeta forward and 13 Jbeta reverse. Here immunoSEQ multiplex PCR was the method, and the copy in TCRdb shows in-frame clones only, minus some. The table lists 100,000 to 150,000 clones, roughly four fifths of them singletons. The sample taken for sequencing was PBMCs. All receptors come from a woman aged 40 to 50 in good health and CMV-seropositive.

The chain combines TRBV19 with TRBJ1-2, with D possibly matching TRBD1 (5 bases). CDR1 and CDR2 from the germline V gene are LNHDA and SQIVND (reference sequence). V was cut by 5 bases and J by 7 bases, with 11 bases left in between. The CDR3 has 12 amino acids. This chain's CDR3 is CASSFQGAGYTF. The CDR3 DNA reads as TGTGCCAGTAGTTTCCAGGGTGCTGGCTACACCTTC.

In its sample, this clone was seen once. V and J are TRBV19 and TRBJ1-4, with 7 bases fitting TRBD1. In germline, CDR1 is LNHDA, CDR2 SQIVND (reference sequence). This CDR3 has 16 amino acids. Losses at the gene ends were 8 bases for V and 7 bases for J; bases not matched to a gene: 16. Here the CDR3 DNA reads TGTGCCAGTGGGTTGTTGGGGATGACAGGGATTGAAAAACTGTTTTTT. It is translated as CASGLLGMTGIEKLFF.

This clone has just one count. The J gene is TRBJ1-1, the V gene TRBV7-9, with 12 bases aligning to TRBD1. Germline V lookup: CDR1 SEHNR, CDR2 FQNEAQ (reference sequence). The CDR3 runs 15 residues. Trimming removed 4 bases from V and 7 bases from J; junction bases left unmatched: 7. The CDR3 protein is CASSSRDRGRNEAFF. The CDR3 DNA follows: TGTGCCAGCAGCTCCCGGGACAGGGGGCGGAATGAAGCTTTCTTT.

The J gene is TRBJ2-3, the V gene TRBV2; 9 bases line up with TRBD2. Looked up from germline, CDR1 is SNHLY and CDR2 is FYNNEI. V dropped 0 bases and J dropped 2; count of bases not matched to a gene: 6. CDR3 size: 17 residues. DNA of the CDR3: TGTGCCAGCAGTGAAGCGCTCGCGGGGGGGTACACAGATACGCAGTATTTT. It specifies CASSEALAGGYTDTQYF. The full variable domain, in which reference TRBV2 and TRBJ2-3 provide the parts outside the CDR3, is EPEVTQTPSHQVTQMGQEVILRCVPISNHLYFYWYRQILGQKVEFLVSFYNNEISEKSEIFDDQFSVERPDGSNFTLKIRSTKLEDSAMYFCASSEALAGGYTDTQYFGPGTRLTVL.

This rearrangement joins TRBV19 to TRBJ2-7; the match to TRBD1 covers 8 bases. Germline V lookup: CDR1 LNHDA, CDR2 SQIVND (reference sequence). V lost 5 bases, J lost 5 bases, and 14 bases stayed unmatched. CDR3 length equals 16 residues. CDR3 sequence: CASSFAGTGLRHEQYF. The CDR3 nucleotides are TGTGCCAGTAGTTTCGCAGGGACAGGCCTGCGTCACGAGCAGTACTTC.

The chain couples TRBV6-5 to TRBJ1-5; no clear D gene. CDR3 length: 15 amino acids. V shed 0 bases and J shed 7 bases, with 13 bases lying between them. Per germline, CDR1 MNHEY and CDR2 SVGAGI. The CDR3 is CASSYSSTSGQPQHF. For the CDR3, the DNA is TGTGCCAGCAGTTACTCGAGTACGTCAGGCCAGCCCCAGCATTTT.

The V call is TRBV14, the J call TRBJ1-1; possibly TRBD1 for D (5 bases). V shed 5 bases and J shed 2 bases, with 9 bases lying between them. From germline, CDR1 is SGHDN and CDR2 FVKESK. CDR3 length equals 13 residues. DNA for the CDR3: TGTGCCAGCAGCTCTCAGGGAAACACTGAAGCTTTCTTT. Its translation: CASSSQGNTEAFF.

The table lists this clone with a count of one. The V call is TRBV7-2, the J call TRBJ2-7; no reliable D call. Trimming pared 2 bases from V and 0 bases from J, leaving 14 bases between. Per germline, CDR1 SGHTA and CDR2 FQGNSA. CDR3 length: 16 residues. The CDR3 loop is CASSLPTDPLSYEQYF. The CDR3 coding sequence is TGTGCCAGCAGCTTACCCACAGACCCCCTCTCCTACGAGCAGTACTTC.

This clone has just a few counts. The rearrangement joins TRBV5-4 to TRBJ2-5, with 13 bases matching TRBD2. Looked up from germline, CDR1 is SGHNT and CDR2 is YYREEE (reference sequence). This CDR3 has 16 amino acids. Losses at the gene ends were 4 bases for V and 1 base for J; bases not matched to a gene: 4. CDR3 loop: CASSPGTSGIQETQYF. The CDR3 DNA reads TGTGCCAGCAGCCCTGGGACTAGCGGGATCCAAGAGACCCAGTACTTC.

This clone was found once. This chain connects TRBV27 to TRBJ2-5; maybe TRBD1 (5 bases). The tail of the sequence fits TRBJ2-7 better, so the J call may be wrong. CDR3 size: 14 residues. Germline V lookup: CDR1 MNHEY, CDR2 SMNVEV (reference sequence). The CDR3 DNA reads as TGTGCCAGCAGTCCTCGGACAATGTCCTACGAGCAGTACTTC. Encoded protein: CASSPRTMSYEQYF.